What follows are 5 T cell receptor beta chains derived from one specimen sequenced in a study of Graves' ophthalmopathy and Graves' hyperthyroidism. RNA transcripts were the template, and TCR beta CDR3 regions were amplified from them. First-round RT-PCR with HTBI primers preceded a second-round multiplex PCR. TCRdb re-called the multiplex PCR reads with MiXCR, one entry per CDR3 protein. Among some 1.1 million distinct CDR3 sequences listed, less than 45% were seen once. The source material was peripheral blood or thyroid tissue (not recorded which). All receptors derive from an adult man with Graves' hyperthyroidism.

The CDR3 protein is CASRRLAGGFDDTQYF. CDR3 nucleotides: TGTGCCAGCAGACGACTAGCGGGAGGGTTCGATGATACGCAGTATTTT. This chain uses TRBV6-5 with TRBJ2-3; 14 bases map to TRBD2. CDR3 length: 16 amino acids. Germline CDR1 MNHEY, CDR2 SVGAGI. Trimming at V came to 6 bases and at J to 6 bases, leaving 8 bases not matched to a gene.

Note on this clonotype: A junction boundary mismatches the germline segment, possibly from a read error. This sequence joins TRBV12-3 or TRBV12-4 and TRBJ2-7, with D perhaps TRBD1 or TRBD2 (5 bases each). The CDR3 has 12 residues. The CDR3 protein is CASSGDGYGQYF. DNA for the CDR3: TGTGCCAGCAGTGGGGACGGCTACGGGCAGTACTTC.

This clonotype was detected only a few times. CDR3 nucleotides: TGTGCCAGCAGTAGGGTTGACAGGGGAAATCAGCCCCAGCATTTT. This codes for CASSRVDRGNQPQHF. The chain employs TRBV5-6 and TRBJ1-5, with TRBD1 matching over 8 bases. The germline CDR1 and CDR2 sequences are SGHDT and YYEEEE. Germline trimming cut 5 bases from V and 4 bases from J; bases unmatched to any gene: 8. The length of the CDR3 is 15 residues.

The chain carries TRBV5-6 and TRBJ1-5; 7 bases agree with TRBD1. V lost 0 bases, J lost 6 bases, and 9 bases stayed unmatched. The germline gives CDR1 SGHDT, CDR2 YYEEEE. This CDR3 is 16 amino acids long. The CDR3 spells CASSLARQGGSQPQHF. Here the CDR3 DNA reads TGTGCCAGCAGCTTGGCCCGCCAGGGGGGCAGTCAGCCCCAGCATTTT.

This clonotype was found many times. The rearrangement joins TRBV20-1 to TRBJ1-1; TRBD1 matches 9 bases. V shed 6 bases, J shed 5 bases, and the junction held 7 bases outside the gene matches. From germline, CDR1 is DFQATT and CDR2 SNEGSKA (reference sequence). This CDR3 contains 13 residues. The CDR3: CSADDRGRTEAFF. CDR3 DNA: TGCAGTGCAGATGACAGGGGGAGGACTGAAGCTTTCTTT.